Each of the 31 T cell receptor beta chains below was sequenced from the same sample in a study of metastatic and nonmetastatic thyroid tumors. TCRdb re-called the PCR reads through MiXCR. The data show some 45,000 clones, 9.5% to 13% seen once. All patients were treatment-naive before thyroid surgery. The sequenced sample was blood. Receptor source: a male donor with papillary thyroid cancer or a benign thyroid nodule (not recorded which). Some clones in this sample may be carry-over from other donors' samples.

The rearrangement uses TRBV5-1 and TRBJ2-7; maybe TRBD2 (6 bases). In germline, CDR1 is SGHRS, CDR2 YFSETQ. This CDR3 comprises 14 residues. V gave up 6 bases and J gave up 0 bases, with 13 bases separating them. CDR3 protein: CASTGTESSYEQYF. The CDR3 DNA reads TGCGCCAGCACTGGGACTGAGAGCTCCTACGAGCAGTACTTC.

About this clone itself: It is likely a read error, because the conserved phenylalanine at the end of the CDR3 is missing. This rearrangement joins TRBV6-1 to TRBJ2-2, with D possibly being TRBD1 (6 bases). The germline V gene encodes CDR1 MNHNS and CDR2 SASEGT. The CDR3 runs to 15 residues. Trimming stripped 5 bases from V and 5 bases from J, with 15 bases between. The CDR3 sequence is CASSSSGVRTGELFL. CDR3 sequence (DNA): TGTGCCAGCAGTTCTTCAGGGGTCCGAACCGGGGAGCTGTTTTTG.

Ten or more counts support this clone. This rearrangement joins TRBV24-1 to TRBJ2-1; 9 bases line up with TRBD1. This CDR3 region has 14 residues. Germline V CDR1 and CDR2: KGHDR, SFDVKD. With V trimmed by 4 bases and J by 4 bases, 1 base remained unmatched. CDR3: CATSEQGAYNEQFF. The CDR3 DNA reads as TGTGCCACCAGTGAACAGGGGGCATACAATGAGCAGTTCTTC.

This clone was seen repeatedly, ten times or more. The rearrangement joins TRBV6-2 or TRBV6-3 to TRBJ1-1, with D possibly matching TRBD1 (6 bases). The germline V and J ends were trimmed by 0 bases and 4 bases, with 9 bases remaining between them. The CDR3 spans 14 residues. Germline V CDR1 and CDR2: MNHEY, SVGEGT. The chain's CDR3 is CASSYSGGSTEAFF. DNA of the CDR3: TGTGCCAGCAGTTACTCCGGGGGCAGCACTGAAGCTTTCTTT.

The table lists this clone with many counts. V gene TRBV5-1 combines with J gene TRBJ2-2; TRBD1 matches at 8 bases. Germline CDR1 SGHRS, CDR2 YFSETQ. The CDR3 contains 17 residues. J gave up 4 bases and V 4 bases, and 12 bases lay outside the gene matches. Written as DNA, the CDR3 is TGCGCCAGCAGCCCCCTGAGCAGGGGGCTTGTCACCGGGGAGCTGTTTTTT. Amino acids: CASSPLSRGLVTGELFF. The full variable domain, with the rest looked up from reference TRBV5-1 and TRBJ2-2, is KAGVTQTPRYLIKTRGQQVTLSCSPISGHRSVSWYQQTPGQGLQFLFEYFSETQRNKGNFPGRFSGRQFSNSRSEMNVSTLELGDSALYLCASSPLSRGLVTGELFFGEGSRLTVL.

This clone came up many times. V is TRBV12-3 or TRBV12-4 and J is TRBJ1-3; possible D gene TRBD1, 5 bases. This CDR3 has 14 residues. V lost 10 bases and J 1 base, leaving 14 bases between the germline ends. The chain's CDR3 is CAISRGRSGNTIYF. DNA of the CDR3: TGTGCCATCAGCCGGGGGAGGTCTGGAAACACCATATATTTT.

This clone was detected ten times or more. The chain combines TRBV6-1 with TRBJ2-1; 7 bases are a match to TRBD2. Trimming cost V 11 bases and J 3 bases; bases outside gene matches: 10. Germline values: CDR1 MNHNS, CDR2 SASEGT. CDR3 length equals 14 residues. CDR3 region: CASRVAGDYNEQFF. For the CDR3, the DNA is TGTGCCTCCCGGGTAGCGGGCGACTACAATGAGCAGTTCTTC.

The V gene is TRBV29-1, the J gene TRBJ1-5; D is unclear. This CDR3 has 14 residues. Germline values: CDR1 SQVTM, CDR2 ANQGSEA. Deletions cut 2 bases from V and 3 bases from J, with 11 bases between. Here the CDR3 reads CSVETQQSNQPQHF. In nucleotides, the CDR3 is TGCAGCGTTGAAACACAGCAGTCCAATCAGCCCCAGCATTTT.

This clone showed up many times. The chain uses TRBV25-1 and TRBJ2-3; D is possibly TRBD2 (5 bases). The CDR3 has 14 residues. The germline V and J ends were trimmed by 5 bases and 7 bases, with 16 bases remaining between them. Looked up from germline, CDR1 is MGHDK and CDR2 is SYGVNS. The CDR3 reads CASSTQEVGHTQYF. The CDR3, as DNA: TGTGCCAGCAGTACCCAGGAGGTGGGCCATACGCAGTATTTT.

This clone came up a few times. The junction departs from the called germline gene at one end, perhaps through a read error. The same CDR3 can be traced to other DNA sequences in this sample. The V gene is TRBV19, the J gene TRBJ2-5; the match to TRBD1 covers 7 bases. This CDR3 contains 15 residues. The V gene's germline CDR1 is LNHDA and CDR2 SQIVND (reference sequence). DNA of the CDR3: TGCGCCAGTAGTCCCAGACAGGGCCTCCAAGAGACCCAGTACTTC. Encoded protein: CASSPRQGLQETQYF. The entire variable domain, with the rest obtained from reference TRBV19 and TRBJ2-5, is as follows: DGGITQSPKYLFRKEGQNVTLSCEQNLNHDAMYWYRQDPGQGLRLIYYSQIVNDFQKGDIAEGYSVSREKKESFPLTVTSAQKNPTAFYLCASSPRQGLQETQYFGPGTRLLVL.

This clone occurred many times. This clone may be a read error of a much larger clone one base away. The chain is built from TRBV6-2 or TRBV6-3 and TRBJ2-2, with D hard to call. CDR3 length equals 11 residues. Trimming cost V 4 bases and J 6 bases, with 3 bases left between them. Germline values: CDR1 MNHEY, CDR2 SVGEGT. Written as DNA, the CDR3 is TGTGCCAGCAGTTCCCCCGGGGAGCTGTTTTTT. Translation: CASSSPGELFF.

This clone appeared many times. The V and J genes are TRBV7-2 and TRBJ2-3, with TRBD2 matching 7 bases. Germline V gene data show CDR1 as SGHTA and CDR2 as FQGNSA. The V gene end was trimmed by 8 bases and the J gene end by 2 bases; junction bases not matched to a gene: 7. The CDR3 covers 14 residues. The DNA for the CDR3 is TGTGCCAGCGTAGAGCGGGGACTCACAGATACGCAGTATTTT. Amino acid sequence: CASVERGLTDTQYF.

This clone occurred many times. This chain uses TRBV3-1 with TRBJ1-4, with 7 bases identical to TRBD1. The CDR3 length is 15 residues. After removal of 5 bases from V and 2 bases from J, the junction contained 5 bases not matched to a gene. Germline-derived CDR1 and CDR2 are LGHDT and YNNKEL (reference sequence). In nucleotides, the CDR3 is TGTGCCAGCAGCAGGGGGCCCTCTACTAATGAAAAACTGTTTTTT. This codes for CASSRGPSTNEKLFF. The entire variable domain, with the rest obtained from reference TRBV3-1 and TRBJ1-4, is as follows: DTAVSQTPKYLVTQMGNDKSIKCEQNLGHDTMYWYKQDSKKFLKIMFSYNNKELIINETVPNRFSPKSPDKAHLNLHINSLELGDSAVYFCASSRGPSTNEKLFFGSGTQLSVL.

This clone was seen at least ten times. V and J are TRBV30 and TRBJ2-7; maybe TRBD2 (7 bases). V was clipped by 7 bases and J by 2 bases, with 15 bases between them. The CDR3 totals 13 residues. Germline CDR1 and CDR2: GTSNPN and SVGIG (reference sequence). The CDR3 DNA reads as TGTGCCTCCGCGGGGGCGAGGGCCTACGAGCAGTACTTC. Its protein is CASAGARAYEQYF.

This CDR3 reads CASSYPSGLAGATPYEQYF. The CDR3 nucleotides read TGTGCCAGCAGTTACCCGTCGGGACTAGCGGGCGCGACCCCCTACGAGCAGTACTTC. The genes are TRBV6-2 or TRBV6-3 and TRBJ2-7, with 12 nucleotides matching TRBD2. The V gene's germline CDR1 is MNHEY and CDR2 SVGEGT. The CDR3 totals 19 residues. Trimming cost V 2 bases and J 2 bases; bases outside gene matches: 13.

To note about this clone: A much larger clone sits a single nucleotide away, making a read error possible. This sample also contains other DNA sequences that code for the same CDR3. This chain connects TRBV20-1 to TRBJ2-1; D is unclear. Trimming stripped 3 bases from V and 4 bases from J, with 4 bases between. Germline assignment: CDR1 DFQATT and CDR2 SNEGSKA (reference sequence). The CDR3 has 11 amino acids. The CDR3 region is CSASAYNEQFF. In nucleotides, the CDR3 is TGCAGTGCTAGCGCATACAATGAGCAGTTCTTC.

V usage is TRBV7-2 and J usage is TRBJ2-3; D call uncertain. V was shortened by 5 bases and J by 4 bases, with 13 bases between the two germline ends. This CDR3 is 14 amino acids long. Germline V gives CDR1 SGHTA, CDR2 FQGNSA. The CDR3 nucleotides are TGTGCCAGCAGCGGCGCAGGCCGTTCAGATACGCAGTATTTT. Amino acids: CASSGAGRSDTQYF.

This clone was seen at least ten times. The V and J genes are TRBV20-1 and TRBJ2-4; 9 positions match TRBD2. CDR1 and CDR2 from the germline V gene are DFQATT and SNEGSKA (reference sequence). The V segment lost 3 bases and the J segment 0 bases; nucleotides outside the gene matches: 6. This CDR3 contains 16 residues. CDR3 nucleotide sequence: TGCAGTGCTAGGGACCTAGCGGGACTAGCCAAAAACATTCAGTACTTC. Translating gives CSARDLAGLAKNIQYF.

This clone showed up many times. The chain has TRBV7-2 and TRBJ1-4; D perhaps matches TRBD1 (5 bases). The CDR3 runs to 14 residues. CDR1 and CDR2 from the germline V gene are SGHTA and FQGNSA. With 3 bases removed from V and 8 bases from J, the gap between germline ends came to 13 bases. The CDR3 coding sequence is TGTGCCAGCAGCTTCCAGGGTTTATCGGAAAAACTGTTTTTT. This codes for CASSFQGLSEKLFF.

The sample holds many counts of this clone. This CDR3 is CATSRDTLAGGRGTGELFF. The CDR3 bases are TGTGCCACCAGCAGAGATACCCTTGCGGGAGGGCGGGGCACCGGGGAGCTGTTTTTT. The chain is built from TRBV15 and TRBJ2-2, with TRBD2 matching over 9 bases. J lost 4 bases, V lost 0 bases, and 12 bases had no gene match. The CDR3 runs 19 residues. Germline V gene data show CDR1 as LNHNV and CDR2 as YYDKDF (reference sequence).

By share of the sample, this clone is medium-sized. The V gene is TRBV6-1, the J gene TRBJ1-2; D might be TRBD1 (6 bases). The ends were cut back, 6 bases at V and 4 bases at J, with 15 bases in the middle. Germline V CDR1 and CDR2: MNHNS, SASEGT. This CDR3 contains 14 residues. CDR3 region: CASRLTGFGYGYTF. The CDR3 DNA is TGTGCCAGCAGATTAACAGGGTTTGGCTATGGCTACACCTTC.

The chain couples TRBV28 to TRBJ2-7, with D perhaps TRBD2 (5 bases). The CDR3 totals 14 residues. The germline V and J ends were trimmed by 5 bases and 1 base, with 12 bases remaining between them. The germline V gene encodes CDR1 MDHEN and CDR2 SYDVKM. The CDR3 region is CASSGRAGSYEQYF. CDR3 coding DNA: TGTGCCAGCAGTGGGCGGGCCGGGTCCTACGAGCAGTACTTC.

This clone was picked up a small number of times. This sequence joins TRBV11-1 and TRBJ2-1; 9 nucleotides match TRBD2. CDR1 is SGHAT, CDR2 FQDESV, per germline (reference sequence). V lost 2 bases and J lost 4; bases outside the gene matches: 24. This CDR3 has 22 residues. CDR3 region: CASSLPRTPGLANQGAYNEQFF. In nucleotides, the CDR3 is TGTGCCAGCAGCTTACCCAGGACTCCGGGACTAGCCAACCAAGGCGCTTACAATGAGCAGTTCTTC.

V is TRBV5-1 and J is TRBJ2-7; D may correspond to TRBD1 or TRBD2 (5 bases each). CDR1 and CDR2 (germline): SGHRS, YFSETQ. The V gene lost 2 bases and the J gene lost 6 bases, with 15 bases spanning the gap. The CDR3 is 14 amino acids. CDR3 DNA: TGCGCCAGCAGCTTTGATCTCGGGGCAGGCGAGCAGTACTTC. It codes for CASSFDLGAGEQYF.

This clone was recorded at least ten times. The CDR3 is CASSLLAGDFSYNEQFF. CDR3 DNA: TGTGCCAGCAGCCTACTAGCGGGAGATTTCTCCTACAATGAGCAGTTCTTC. The genes are TRBV7-2 and TRBJ2-1, with 11 bases fitting TRBD2. The CDR3 covers 17 residues. The ends lost 5 bases at V and 0 bases at J; junction bases unmatched: 6. Germline CDR1 and CDR2: SGHTA and FQGNSA.

This clone was seen ten or more times. The chain carries TRBV15 and TRBJ1-5; D uncertain. Per germline, CDR1 LNHNV and CDR2 YYDKDF (reference sequence). The CDR3 covers 14 residues. V was pared by 5 bases and J by 0 bases, with 8 bases between. The DNA for the CDR3 is TGTGCCACCAGCGGGAGAAATAGCAATCAGCCCCAGCATTTT. This translates into CATSGRNSNQPQHF. Full variable domain (remainder filled in from reference TRBV15 and TRBJ1-5): DAMVIQNPRYQVTQFGKPVTLSCSQTLNHNVMYWYQQKSSQAPKLLFHYYDKDFNNEADTPDNFQSRRPNTSFCFLDIRSPGLGDTAMYLCATSGRNSNQPQHFGDGTRLSIL.

This clone was observed at least ten times. The V call is TRBV13, the J call TRBJ2-1; maybe TRBD2 (6 bases). This CDR3 has 12 amino acids. From germline, CDR1 is PRHDT and CDR2 FYEKMQ (reference sequence). V lost 5 bases to trimming and J lost 14 bases, with 16 bases between them. The CDR3 region is CASSPGASREFF. The DNA for the CDR3 is TGTGCCAGCAGCCCGGGAGCCTCGAGGGAGTTCTTC. Together with reference TRBV13 and TRBJ2-1, the CDR3 gives the full variable domain: AAGVIQSPRHLIKEKRETATLKCYPIPRHDTVYWYQQGPGQDPQFLISFYEKMQSDKGSIPDRFSAQQFSDYHSELNMSSLELGDSALYFCASSPGASREFFGPGTRLTVL.

In the case of this clone: This may be a read error: a much more frequent sequence differs by one nucleotide. The V call is TRBV5-8, the J call TRBJ1-3; D remains ambiguous. The V gene's germline CDR1 is SGHTS and CDR2 YDEGEE. The CDR3 covers 14 residues. V shed 0 bases and J shed 8 bases, with 12 bases lying between them. In DNA form, the CDR3 reads TGTGCCAGCAGCTTGGACGGACCTTCGTACACCATATATTTT. It codes for CASSLDGPSYTIYF.

In this sample, this clone turned up a few times. This chain connects TRBV2 to TRBJ2-7; the D gene is possibly TRBD1 (5 bases). Germline CDR1 is SNHLY and CDR2 is FYNNEI. V was cut by 10 bases and J by 1 base, with 17 bases left in between. The CDR3 length is 14 residues. CDR3 protein: CATTPRTLSYEQYF. CDR3 bases: TGTGCCACAACCCCCCGGACATTATCCTACGAGCAGTACTTC.

In its sample, this clone was seen many times. The gene calls are TRBV6-4 and TRBJ2-3, with D hard to call. The CDR3 has 14 residues. Trimming removed 0 bases from V and 5 bases from J, with 9 bases in between. Germline loops: CDR1 MRHNA, CDR2 SNTAGT. CDR3 DNA sequence: TGTGCCAGCAGTGACTCGGGCCGAGGAGATACGCAGTATTTT. It specifies CASSDSGRGDTQYF.

This clone was recorded many times. This chain joins TRBV27 and TRBJ2-5; D is unclear. The CDR3 has 14 residues. Per germline, CDR1 MNHEY and CDR2 SMNVEV (reference sequence). V lost 0 bases and J 1 base, leaving 6 bases between the germline ends. In DNA form, the CDR3 reads TGTGCCAGCAGTTTATCTCTGGCCCAAGAGACCCAGTACTTC. Translating gives CASSLSLAQETQYF.